This paragraph reports one TCR beta chain. Its specificity is unknown. TCRdb's copy holds only in-frame clones and misses some; the assay was immunoSEQ multiplex PCR. The table lists about 54,000 clones, about four fifths of them singletons. The data derive from a study of a mutant IDH1 vaccine in newly diagnosed glioma. The study's findings and limits: No link was apparently found between pseudoprogression and changes in top peripheral T cell clonotypes.

Time point specified: baseline, week 1 (first vaccination visit). Indicated treatment: pre-vaccination baseline after standard-of-care therapy. Trimming took 3 bases from V and 1 from J, leaving 10 bases between them. CDR3 length: 14 amino acids. The V gene's germline CDR1 is LGHNA and CDR2 YNFKEQ. The chain links TRBV4-2 to TRBJ2-7, with D possibly being TRBD1 or TRBD2 (5 bases each). This sample comprised PBMCs, obtained from a glioma patient treated with radiotherapy, temozolomide or both. This TCR derives from a man aged 18 to 30 with glioma. The CDR3, as DNA: TGTGCCAGCAGCCATGGGGACCGATCCTACGAGCAGTACTTC. Translating it yields CASSHGDRSYEQYF.